Sequencing of this T cell receptor (beta chain) was carried out in a study of T cells in Graves' hyperthyroidism and ophthalmopathy. Study observations and caveats: Model-based prediction identified ophthalmopathy a median 6.5 months prior to its onset.

This clonotype was detected ten times or more. Its antigen remains unknown. V lost 5 bases to trimming and J lost 1 base, with 21 bases between them. Germline-derived CDR1 and CDR2 are SGHVS and FNYEAQ. This CDR3 spans 17 amino acids. Hyperthyroidism was newly diagnosed in patients aged 18 to 65 (duration under 2 months). Patients having uncontrolled infection, another autoimmune disease, pregnancy or lactation were not included. TCR beta CDR3 regions were amplified from RNA. Primed by the HTBI set, a first-round RT-PCR was run on the TCR CDR3. TCRdb called the multiplex PCR reads again in MiXCR, with one record for every CDR3 protein. The sample yields 350,000 to 400,000 distinct CDR3 sequences, about 16% seen once.

The sequenced material came from blood. The chain joins TRBV7-6 to TRBJ2-7, with D uncertain. This receptor was obtained from a woman in her twenties or thirties with Graves' hyperthyroidism. CDR3 protein: CASSRRRQELLSYEQYF. CDR3 sequence (DNA): TGTGCCAGCAGCCGCCGTCGGCAGGAGCTGTTATCCTACGAGCAGTACTTC.